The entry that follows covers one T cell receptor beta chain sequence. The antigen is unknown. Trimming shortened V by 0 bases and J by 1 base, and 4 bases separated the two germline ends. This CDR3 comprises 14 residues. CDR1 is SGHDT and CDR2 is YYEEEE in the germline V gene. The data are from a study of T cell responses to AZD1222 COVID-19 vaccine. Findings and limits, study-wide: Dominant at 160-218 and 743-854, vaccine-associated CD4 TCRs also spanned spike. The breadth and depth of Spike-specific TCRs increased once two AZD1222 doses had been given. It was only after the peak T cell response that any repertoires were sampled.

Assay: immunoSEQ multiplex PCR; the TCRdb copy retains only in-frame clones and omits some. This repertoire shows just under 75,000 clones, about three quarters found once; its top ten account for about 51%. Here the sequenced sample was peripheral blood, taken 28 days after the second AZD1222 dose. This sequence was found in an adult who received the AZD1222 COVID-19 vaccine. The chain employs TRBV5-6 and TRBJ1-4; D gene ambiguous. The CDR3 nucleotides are TGTGCCAGCAGCTTGGTTGGAACTAATGAAAAACTGTTTTTT. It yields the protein CASSLVGTNEKLFF.